A selection of T cell receptor beta chains follows, all from one sample in a study of Graves' ophthalmopathy and Graves' hyperthyroidism. One entry per CDR3 protein, called by TCRdb with MiXCR from the multiplex PCR reads. Among about 400,000 distinct CDR3 sequences listed, 20% to 25% were seen once. Sequencing was carried out using peripheral blood. These receptors came from a woman aged 18-35 years with stable Graves' hyperthyroidism. Both conserved end residues are part of each CDR3. The D gene is left open where the match is weak. Only some rows state a clone size, as once, few, many or a class for expanded clones.

D gene | J gene | clone size | V gene | CDR3 protein | CDR3 DNA
. | TRBJ2-5 | . | TRBV6-2/TRBV6-3 | CASRWHIGTQYF | TGTGCCAGCAGATGGCACATAGGGACCCAGTACTTC
. | TRBJ1-1 | few | TRBV12-3/TRBV12-4 | CASSLRGTTEAFF | TGTGCCAGCAGTTTAAGGGGGACCACTGAAGCTTTCTTT
. | TRBJ2-7 | many | TRBV20-1 | CSASLSREQYF | TGCAGTGCTAGCTTATCGCGAGAGCAGTACTTC
. | TRBJ1-1 | once | TRBV12-3/TRBV12-4 | CASSLFAGPMNTEAFF | TGTGCCAGCAGTTTATTCGCAGGGCCCATGAACACTGAAGCTTTCTTT
. | TRBJ2-7 | many | TRBV30 | CAWSPPGLTYEQYF | TGTGCCTGGAGTCCCCCGGGACTTACCTACGAGCAGTACTTC
. | TRBJ1-2 | many | TRBV24-1 | CATSDFRKTNYGYTF | TGTGCCACCAGTGATTTCCGGAAGACGAACTATGGCTACACCTTC
. | TRBJ2-4 | many | TRBV12-3/TRBV12-4 | CASSLLEGAKNIQYF | TGTGCCAGCAGTTTATTGGAAGGTGCCAAAAACATTCAGTACTTC
. | TRBJ1-1 | many | TRBV2 | CASSEGAVGNTEAFF | TGTGCCAGCAGTGAAGGAGCGGTAGGGAACACTGAAGCTTTCTTT
TRBD2 | TRBJ2-7 | many | TRBV28 | CASSFRLAGRGSHEQYF | TGTGCCAGCAGTTTTAGACTAGCGGGCCGAGGAAGCCACGAGCAGTACTTC
TRBD2 | TRBJ2-5 | many | TRBV20-1 | CSASGTSGREETQYF | TGCAGTGCTAGCGGGACTAGCGGGAGGGAGGAGACCCAGTACTTC
TRBD1 | TRBJ2-2 | few | TRBV5-1 | CASNTGGANTGELFF | TGCGCCAGCAATACAGGGGGCGCGAACACCGGGGAGCTGTTTTTT
. | TRBJ2-7 | once | TRBV7-8 | CASSLLFGDSGEQYF | TGTGCCAGCAGCTTATTGTTTGGGGACTCGGGCGAGCAGTACTTC
. | TRBJ2-2 | . | TRBV5-1 | CASSRDPGGQNTGELFF | TGCGCCAGCAGCCGGGACCCTGGAGGACAGAACACCGGGGAGCTGTTTTTT
. | TRBJ1-1 | . | TRBV15 | CATTPGLLDTEAFF | TGTGCCACTACCCCGGGACTTTTGGACACTGAAGCTTTCTTT
TRBD1 | TRBJ2-2 | few | TRBV29-1 | CSVAGDRGHTNTGELFF | TGCAGCGTTGCTGGGGACAGGGGGCATACGAACACCGGGGAGCTGTTTTTT
. | TRBJ1-2 | many | TRBV6-1 | CASSRTAHYGYTF | TGTGCCAGCAGTAGGACAGCCCACTATGGCTACACCTTC
. | TRBJ2-4 | . | TRBV30 | CAWSWKGMDIQYF | TGTGCCTGGAGTTGGAAGGGGATGGACATTCAGTACTTC
TRBD2 | TRBJ2-2 | many | TRBV15 | CATSSSSGKATGELFF | TGTGCCACCAGCAGTTCTAGCGGGAAGGCCACCGGGGAGCTGTTTTTT
TRBD2 | TRBJ2-7 | many | TRBV20-1 | CSASPLAGGSREQYF | TGCAGTGCTAGCCCCTTAGCGGGAGGGTCTAGAGAGCAGTACTTC
. | TRBJ1-2 | . | TRBV18 | CASSARTDDGYTF | TGTGCCAGCTCAGCAAGGACAGACGATGGCTACACCTTC
. | TRBJ1-1 | . | TRBV10-3 | CAISAGTVNTEAFF | TGTGCCATCAGTGCCGGGACGGTGAACACTGAAGCTTTCTTT
. | TRBJ2-5 | few | TRBV18 | CASSPLAEQETQHF | TGTGCCAGCTCACCATTGGCAGAACAAGAGACCCAGCACTTC
. | TRBJ2-7 | many | TRBV10-3 | CAISERGVGGYEQYF | TGTGCCATCAGTGAGAGAGGAGTAGGGGGCTACGAGCAGTACTTC
. | TRBJ2-7 | many | TRBV7-8 | CASSPPLRRGRTYEQYF | TGTGCCAGCAGCCCGCCGCTCAGGCGGGGGCGCACTTACGAGCAGTACTTC
TRBD1 | TRBJ2-7 | few | TRBV5-1 | CASSSGQGGEQYF | TGCGCCAGCAGCTCTGGACAGGGTGGCGAGCAGTACTTC
TRBD2 | TRBJ2-2 | many | TRBV6-2/TRBV6-3 | CASSSPYESGRAGELFF | TGTGCCAGCAGTTCCCCGTACGAAAGCGGGAGAGCCGGGGAGCTGTTTTTT
. | TRBJ1-1 | few | TRBV11-2 | CASSPRVLNTEAFF | TGTGCCAGCAGCCCCCGGGTCCTGAACACTGAAGCTTTCTTT
. | TRBJ2-7 | many | TRBV27 | CASSLSNPERSAAEYEQYF | TGTGCCAGCAGTTTATCGAATCCGGAACGTTCCGCGGCGGAGTACGAGCAGTACTTC
. | TRBJ2-5 | . | TRBV6-1 | CARARETQYF | TGTGCCAGGGCGAGGGAGACCCAGTACTTC
. | TRBJ1-3 | . | TRBV6-7 | CASSYSKYGHHSGNTIYF | TGTGCCAGCAGTTACTCCAAGTACGGGCACCACTCTGGAAACACCATATATTTT
. | TRBJ1-3 | . | TRBV2 | CASSEAHGGGGNTIYF | TGTGCCAGCAGTGAAGCGCATGGGGGGGGTGGAAACACCATATATTTT
. | TRBJ2-7 | many | TRBV5-1 | CASSLEGAPYDEQYF | TGCGCCAGCAGCTTGGAAGGGGCCCCTTACGACGAGCAGTACTTC
. | TRBJ2-7 | few | TRBV28 | CASSSPSLLGRYEQYF | TGTGCCAGCAGTTCCCCCTCCCTTCTCGGGCGCTACGAGCAGTACTTC
TRBD2 | TRBJ2-5 | many | TRBV2 | CASRGTSGRETQYF | TGTGCCAGCAGGGGGACTAGCGGGAGAGAGACCCAGTACTTC
. | TRBJ2-5 | many | TRBV20-1 | CSAQTEMAAQETQYF | TGCAGTGCTCAGACGGAGATGGCCGCCCAGGAGACCCAGTACTTC
. | TRBJ1-2 | many | TRBV29-1 | CSVERGRLGGYTF | TGCAGCGTTGAAAGGGGACGGCTTGGGGGCTACACCTTC
. | TRBJ2-7 | . | TRBV7-8 | CASSLRVNEQYF | TGTGCCAGCAGCTTAAGAGTGAACGAGCAGTACTTC
. | TRBJ2-7 | . | TRBV6-2/TRBV6-3 | CASSLHGTSYEQYF | TGTGCCAGCAGCCTTCATGGGACATCTTACGAGCAGTACTTC
. | TRBJ2-7 | many | TRBV6-2/TRBV6-3 | CASSQGISYEQYF | TGTGCCAGCAGCCAGGGGATCTCCTACGAGCAGTACTTC